This T cell receptor (beta chain) was recovered during a study of blood T cell repertoires in COVID-19. About the study: COVID-19 samples from acute and convalescent phases originated in the United States, Italy and Spain.

V was shortened by 4 bases and J by 5 bases, with 12 bases between the two germline ends. Germline lookup yields CDR1 SGHRS and CDR2 YFSETQ. The CDR3 totals 13 residues. Generated by immunoSEQ multiplex PCR, the TCRdb table keeps only in-frame clones and is missing some. The sample gives over 150,000 clones, approximately 88% of which show up once; less than 3.5% is in the top ten. This chain links TRBV5-1 with TRBJ1-1; weak D call: TRBD1 (6 bases). This TCR was sampled from a woman aged 55-69 years with acute or convalescent COVID-19. Sample: peripheral blood. The CDR3 sequence is CASSATTGTEAFF. CDR3 nucleotides: TGCGCCAGCAGCGCCACCACAGGGACTGAAGCTTTCTTT.